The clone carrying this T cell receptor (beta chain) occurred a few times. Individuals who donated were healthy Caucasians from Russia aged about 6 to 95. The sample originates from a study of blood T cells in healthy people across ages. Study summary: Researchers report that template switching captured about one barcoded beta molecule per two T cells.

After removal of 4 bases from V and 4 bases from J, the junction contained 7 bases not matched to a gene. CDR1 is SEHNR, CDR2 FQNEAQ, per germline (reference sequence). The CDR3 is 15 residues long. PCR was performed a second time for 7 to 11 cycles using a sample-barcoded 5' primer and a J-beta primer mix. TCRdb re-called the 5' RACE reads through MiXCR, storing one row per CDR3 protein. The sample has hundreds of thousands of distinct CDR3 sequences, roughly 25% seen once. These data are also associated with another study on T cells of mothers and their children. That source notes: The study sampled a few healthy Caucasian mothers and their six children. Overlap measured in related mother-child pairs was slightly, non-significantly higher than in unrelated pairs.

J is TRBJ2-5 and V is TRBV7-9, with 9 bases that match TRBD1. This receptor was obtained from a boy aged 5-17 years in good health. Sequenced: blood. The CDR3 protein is CASSSRDREAETQYF. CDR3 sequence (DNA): TGTGCCAGCAGCTCCCGGGACAGGGAGGCAGAGACCCAGTACTTC.